Shown below are 18 T cell receptor beta chains from a single sample sequenced in a study of cytomegalovirus exposure and HLA in healthy donors. The PCR ran on 60 Vbeta and 13 Jbeta primers. Some clones are missing from TCRdb's copy, which holds only in-frame ones; the method was immunoSEQ multiplex PCR. The sample lists about 160,000 clones, 75% occurring once. The specimen was PBMCs. The source of these receptors is a woman aged 45-65 years in good health and CMV-seropositive.

V gene TRBV5-1 combines with J gene TRBJ1-1; D is unresolved. The CDR3 extends over 13 amino acids. CDR1 SGHRS and CDR2 YFSETQ come from the germline V gene. V lost 0 bases to trimming and J lost 3 bases, with 6 bases between them. The CDR3 spells CASSLAPDTEAFF. The DNA for the CDR3 is TGCGCCAGCAGCTTGGCCCCGGACACTGAAGCTTTCTTT.

The V and J genes are TRBV7-9 and TRBJ1-4; D call uncertain. The CDR3 consists of 12 residues. Trimming stripped 1 base from V and 8 bases from J, with 5 bases between. From germline, CDR1 is SEHNR and CDR2 FQNEAQ (reference sequence). The CDR3 DNA follows: TGTGCCAGCAGCTTAGTTCTGGAAAAACTGTTTTTT. It translates to CASSLVLEKLFF.

This chain links TRBV6-1 with TRBJ1-2; D ambiguous. The CDR3 is made up of 14 amino acids. Germline CDR1 MNHNS, CDR2 SASEGT. V lost 4 bases and J lost 2, with 11 bases in between. In DNA form, the CDR3 reads TGTGCCAGCAGTGGAGGGATCTTCAACTATGGCTACACCTTC. Translated, it gives CASSGGIFNYGYTF.

The rearrangement joins TRBV6-1 to TRBJ2-7; TRBD2 matches at 9 bases. Germline V CDR1 and CDR2: MNHNS, SASEGT. With 7 bases clipped from V and 0 bases from J, the junction kept 4 bases outside the gene matches. This CDR3 has 14 residues. The CDR3 region is CASTRLADSYEQYF. Here the CDR3 DNA reads TGTGCCAGCACAAGACTAGCGGACTCCTACGAGCAGTACTTC.

The chain combines TRBV7-9 with TRBJ2-7; TRBD1 is a possible D gene (6 bases). The germline CDR1 and CDR2 sequences are SEHNR and FQNEAQ (reference sequence). The CDR3 runs 14 residues. V lost 5 bases and J lost 2, with 13 bases in between. In nucleotides, the CDR3 is TGTGCCAGCAGCACCACGACAGGTACCTACGAGCAGTACTTC. Its translation: CASSTTTGTYEQYF.

The genes are TRBV27 and TRBJ2-2, with 7 bases identical to TRBD2. Germline V CDR1 and CDR2: MNHEY, SMNVEV (reference sequence). Trimming removed 5 bases from V and 2 bases from J; junction bases left unmatched: 5. The CDR3 length is 15 residues. CDR3 residues: CASSRAGSNTGELFF. DNA for the CDR3: TGTGCCAGCAGTCGAGCGGGGTCCAACACCGGGGAGCTGTTTTTT.

This clone came up a few times. At one end the junction does not follow the germline gene, possibly because of a read error. This chain links TRBV7-9 with TRBJ2-5, with a tentative D call TRBD1 (6 bases). CDR3 length equals 12 residues. Germline V gives CDR1 SEHNR, CDR2 FQNEAQ (reference sequence). CDR3 amino acids: CSSSEGGETQYF. For the CDR3, the DNA is TGTTCCAGCAGCGAAGGGGGAGAGACCCAGTACTTC.

V and J are TRBV19 and TRBJ1-1, with D possibly TRBD1 on 5 matching bases. The germline gives CDR1 LNHDA, CDR2 SQIVND (reference sequence). Trimming stripped 3 bases from V and 3 bases from J, with 11 bases between. The CDR3 consists of 14 residues. This CDR3 is CASSIRGGYTEAFF. The DNA for the CDR3 is TGTGCCAGTAGTATTCGGGGGGGGTACACTGAAGCTTTCTTT.

The V gene is TRBV18, the J gene TRBJ2-7; 9 positions match TRBD1. This CDR3 has 15 amino acids. Trimming at V came to 5 bases and at J to 6 bases, leaving 11 bases not matched to a gene. Per germline, CDR1 KGHSH and CDR2 LQKENI. For the CDR3, the DNA is TGTGCCAGCTCATTAATGACAGGGGGGAACCGCGAGCAGTACTTC. Translation: CASSLMTGGNREQYF.

The chain employs TRBV5-1 and TRBJ2-2; D is perhaps TRBD2 (6 bases). The V and J ends lost 7 bases and 1 base respectively, with 8 bases between them. The CDR3 contains 13 residues. Per the germline V gene, CDR1 is SGHRS and CDR2 is YFSETQ. The CDR3: CASRLENTGELFF. The CDR3 DNA follows: TGCGCCAGCCGACTAGAGAACACCGGGGAGCTGTTTTTT.

About this clone: Since no conserved phenylalanine or tryptophan closes the CDR3, a read error is the likely cause. The CDR3 region is CASSYDTEAFC. The CDR3 DNA sequence: TGTGCCAGCAGCTATGACACTGAAGCTTTCTGT. The V and J genes are TRBV2 and TRBJ1-1; D is undetermined. With 6 bases removed from V and 3 bases from J, the gap between germline ends came to 5 bases. The CDR3 is 11 residues long. In germline, CDR1 is SNHLY, CDR2 FYNNEI.

The rearrangement uses TRBV19 and TRBJ2-6, with D possibly TRBD1 on 6 matching bases. CDR1 is LNHDA, CDR2 SQIVND, per germline (reference sequence). V was pared by 4 bases and J by 0 bases, with 13 bases between. The CDR3 is 17 residues long. The DNA for the CDR3 is TGTGCCAGTAGTAAGCCAGGGGCGAGCTCTGGGGCCAACGTCCTGACTTTC. This encodes CASSKPGASSGANVLTF.

This rearrangement joins TRBV29-1 to TRBJ2-7; TRBD2 matches at 16 bases. V lost 0 bases, J lost 5 bases, and 4 bases stayed unmatched. The V gene's germline CDR1 is SQVTM and CDR2 ANQGSEA. This CDR3 contains 16 residues. CDR3 bases: TGCAGCGTTGAAGATTGGGGACTAGCGGGGGGGAACGAGCAGTACTTC. It translates to CSVEDWGLAGGNEQYF.

The chain joins TRBV2 to TRBJ2-5; 11 bases fit TRBD2. Germline CDR1 reads SNHLY; CDR2 reads FYNNEI. With V trimmed by 7 bases and J by 5 bases, 6 bases remained unmatched. The CDR3 runs to 14 residues. The CDR3 spells CASKVAGGMETQYF. In DNA, the CDR3 is TGTGCCAGCAAGGTAGCGGGGGGGATGGAGACCCAGTACTTC.

CDR3 coding DNA: TGTGCCAGCAGCCGGAGGACTAGCGGGGGACTTACAGATACGCAGTATTTT. It codes for CASSRRTSGGLTDTQYF. The V call is TRBV5-4, the J call TRBJ2-3; 13 nucleotides agree with TRBD2. The CDR3 runs 17 residues. V gave up 4 bases and J gave up 3 bases; unmatched junction bases: 8. Germline assignment: CDR1 SGHNT and CDR2 YYREEE (reference sequence).

The rearrangement joins TRBV20-1 to TRBJ2-7; perhaps TRBD2 as D (5 bases). The CDR3 is 11 residues long. Germline V gene lookup returns CDR1 DFQATT and CDR2 SNEGSKA (reference sequence). V shed 2 bases and J shed 6 bases, with 8 bases lying between them. CDR3 in DNA: TGCAGTGCTAGATATCGGGGCGAGCAGTACTTC. This codes for CSARYRGEQYF.

The chain combines TRBV5-1 with TRBJ2-5; D is perhaps TRBD1 (6 bases). This CDR3 spans 14 amino acids. Between the trimmed V and J ends, which lost 0 bases and 7 bases, there was a span of 13 bases. Per the germline V gene, CDR1 is SGHRS and CDR2 is YFSETQ. Here the CDR3 reads CASSLEGDSGTQYF. CDR3 nucleotide sequence: TGCGCCAGCAGCTTGGAGGGGGATTCGGGGACCCAGTACTTC.

This clone was seen a handful of times. This chain links TRBV9 with TRBJ1-1; a possible D gene is TRBD1 (5 bases). Trimming took off 4 bases at V and 5 bases at J, with 15 bases between the two ends. CDR3 size: 14 residues. CDR1 SGDLS and CDR2 YYNGEE come from the germline V gene. DNA of the CDR3: TGTGCCAGCAGCACGAGTAGGGGTGGTACTGAAGCTTTCTTT. It specifies CASSTSRGGTEAFF.